The 29 T cell receptor beta chains reported below all come from one sample, sequenced in a study of molecular identifiers for immune sequencing clone quantification (dated by TCRdb to about 2018). The library was produced with PCR. Sequencing used an Illumina HiSeq 4000. The raw public data were reprocessed by TCRdb itself: fastp quality trimming at Q25, MiXCR clonotype calling, in-frame beta chains only. All rows with the same CDR3 protein become a single entry with the most common DNA and genes. This sample holds approximately 63,000 distinct CDR3 sequences; over 15% were observed only once. Of the sample, 1.4% to 1.5% is held by the ten largest clones. Specimen: naive CD8+ T cells from blood, with Jurkat cell RNA spiked in. The cell subset or site tag for this specimen amounts to: FACS-sorted CD8+CD4-CCR7+CD45RA+ naive T cells. The source of these receptors is a human donor in good health. Some libraries in this study had Jurkat cell RNA spiked in.

This clonotype has a count of ten or more. This rearrangement joins TRBV29-1 to TRBJ2-7, with TRBD2 matching over 9 bases. The germline V gene has CDR1 SQVTM and CDR2 ANQGSEA. With 5 bases clipped from V and 2 bases from J, the junction kept 4 bases outside the gene matches. This CDR3 is built from 13 residues. This chain's CDR3 is CSVSGGSAYEQYF. DNA of the CDR3: TGCAGCGTTAGCGGGGGGTCCGCCTACGAGCAGTACTTC.

With regard to this clonotype: One junction end does not reproduce the germline sequence, and a read error may be involved. The V gene is TRBV3-1, the J gene TRBJ2-4; D is ambiguous. Germline CDR1 LGHDT, CDR2 YNNKEL (reference sequence). The length of the CDR3 is 14 residues. CDR3 in DNA: TGTGCCAGCAGCCGGAGCTCCCCCAAAACCATTCAGTACTTC. Translated, it gives CASSRSSPKTIQYF.

This clonotype was found a few times. The gene calls are TRBV11-2 and TRBJ2-3; TRBD2 matches at 11 bases. This CDR3 has 17 amino acids. The germline gives CDR1 SGHAT, CDR2 FQNNGV. Germline trimming cut 3 bases from V and 6 bases from J; bases unmatched to any gene: 11. In DNA, the CDR3 is TGTGCCAGCAGCTTGGCTAGCGGGAGGCCCCTAGGGGATACGCAGTATTTT. Protein: CASSLASGRPLGDTQYF.

This clonotype was seen at least ten times. CDR3 DNA: TGTGCCACCAGTGTCCCGGGACTAGCGGGAGGCGACACCGGGGAGCTGTTTTTT. This codes for CATSVPGLAGGDTGELFF. This chain connects TRBV24-1 to TRBJ2-2; the match to TRBD2 covers 15 bases. J gave up 3 bases and V 5 bases, and 6 bases lay outside the gene matches. This CDR3 comprises 18 residues. CDR1 is KGHDR and CDR2 is SFDVKD in the germline V gene.

The CDR3 bases are TGTGCCAGCGGTCCAAAACCTAGGTCCTGGGATGAGCAGTTCTTC. This encodes CASGPKPRSWDEQFF. This sequence joins TRBV12-3 or TRBV12-4 and TRBJ2-1; no reliable D call. V was cut by 8 bases and J by 8 bases, with 22 bases left in between. The CDR3 contains 15 residues.

The V call is TRBV13, the J call TRBJ2-1; TRBD2 matches at 9 bases. This CDR3 has 17 amino acids. Per germline, CDR1 PRHDT and CDR2 FYEKMQ (reference sequence). The junction had 3 bases not matched to a gene; V was cut back by 0 bases and J by 0 bases. The CDR3 DNA is TGTGCCAGCAGCTTAGGGGCTAGCGGGGACTCCTACAATGAGCAGTTCTTC. This codes for CASSLGASGDSYNEQFF.

Concerning this clonotype itself: This may be a read error: a much more frequent sequence differs by one nucleotide. The CDR3 spells CSVERGTDTQYF. The DNA for the CDR3 is TGCAGCGTTGAACGGGGGACAGATACGCAGTATTTT. The chain carries TRBV29-1 and TRBJ2-3, with D perhaps matching TRBD2 (6 bases). Per germline, CDR1 SQVTM and CDR2 ANQGSEA. Trimming removed 2 bases at V and 3 bases at J, with 6 bases between. This CDR3 region has 12 residues.

As concerns this clonotype: This may be a read error, as it is one base from a much larger clone. The V call is TRBV10-2, the J call TRBJ2-3; 7 nucleotides agree with TRBD2. Germline-derived CDR1 and CDR2 are WSHSY and SAAADI. This CDR3 is built from 14 residues. After removal of 8 bases from V and 4 bases from J, the junction contained 9 bases not matched to a gene. Here the CDR3 reads CASAGGGPSDTQYF. The CDR3 bases are TGCGCCAGCGCCGGGGGAGGGCCCTCAGATACGCAGTATTTT.

This clonotype appeared many times. The chain recombines TRBV20-1 with TRBJ1-5, with D maybe TRBD1 (5 bases). The CDR3 loop spans 18 amino acids. Trimming left V 5 bases short and J 2 bases short, with 25 bases between. CDR1 is DFQATT, CDR2 SNEGSKA, per germline (reference sequence). Here the CDR3 DNA reads TGCAGTGCTCCTCTAGGTAATAGGACAATTTGGCGCAATCAGCCCCAGCATTTT. This translates into CSAPLGNRTIWRNQPQHF.

This clonotype has just a few counts. This could be a read error, since a much larger clone is one nucleotide away. CDR3 nucleotide sequence: TGTGCCATCAGTGAGTCGACTCATGGGGTCACTGGAAACACCGTATATTTT. It translates to CAISESTHGVTGNTVYF. This chain connects TRBV10-3 to TRBJ1-3; unclear D gene. The V gene's germline CDR1 is ENHRY and CDR2 SYGVKD. This CDR3 spans 17 amino acids.

This clonotype was counted at least ten times. The chain couples TRBV15 to TRBJ1-4, with 9 bases fitting TRBD1. CDR3 length: 15 amino acids. Germline values: CDR1 LNHNV, CDR2 YYDKDF (reference sequence). Germline trimming cut 2 bases from V and 4 bases from J; bases unmatched to any gene: 2. The chain's CDR3 is CATSRPDRGNEKLFF. In DNA form, the CDR3 reads TGTGCCACCAGCAGACCGGACAGGGGTAATGAAAAACTGTTTTTT.

The V gene is TRBV12-3 or TRBV12-4, the J gene TRBJ2-7; D uncertain. Trimming shortened V by 3 bases and J by 3 bases, and 6 bases separated the two germline ends. The CDR3 extends over 12 amino acids. CDR3: CASSFMDYEQYF. CDR3 DNA sequence: TGTGCCAGCAGTTTTATGGACTACGAGCAGTACTTC.

Ten or more counts support this clonotype. The V call is TRBV4-1, the J call TRBJ2-1; 10 nucleotides align to TRBD2. This CDR3 spans 16 amino acids. Losses at the gene ends were 0 bases for V and 7 bases for J; bases not matched to a gene: 6. Germline lookup yields CDR1 MGHRA and CDR2 YSYEKL. This CDR3 reads CASSQDLLAGVNEQFF. In DNA, the CDR3 is TGCGCCAGCAGCCAAGATCTCCTAGCGGGAGTTAATGAGCAGTTCTTC.

The sample holds many counts of this clonotype. CDR3 region: CASSYTDTQYF. CDR3 DNA: TGTGCCAGCAGTTACACAGATACGCAGTATTTT. This sequence joins TRBV11-2 and TRBJ2-3; D unresolved. Germline V gene sequence: CDR1 SGHAT, CDR2 FQNNGV. This CDR3 is built from 11 residues. V lost 6 bases and J 2 bases, leaving 3 bases between the germline ends.

V and J are TRBV7-3 and TRBJ2-3; maybe TRBD2 (5 bases). V was pared by 8 bases and J by 0 bases, with 18 bases between. Germline V gives CDR1 SGHTA, CDR2 FQGTGA. The CDR3 contains 16 residues. The CDR3 region is CASCPEGPISTDTQYF. CDR3 sequence (DNA): TGTGCCAGCTGCCCAGAGGGTCCTATCAGCACAGATACGCAGTATTTT.

This clonotype has a count of ten or more. CDR3 nucleotides: TGTGCCAGCAGGCCACCCTATACTTCCACAGATACGCAGTATTTT. Amino acid sequence: CASRPPYTSTDTQYF. The chain couples TRBV7-9 to TRBJ2-3; unclear D gene. The CDR3 totals 15 residues. Trimming removed 6 bases from V and 2 bases from J, with 15 bases in between. The V gene's germline CDR1 is SEHNR and CDR2 FQNEAQ (reference sequence).

With regard to this clonotype: It may be a read error: a sequence one base away is much more abundant. This rearrangement joins TRBV27 to TRBJ2-2; D unresolved. In germline, CDR1 is MNHEY, CDR2 SMNVEV (reference sequence). The CDR3 is made up of 12 amino acids. This CDR3 is CTSSLISGELFF. CDR3 DNA sequence: TGTACCAGCAGTTTGATCAGCGGGGAGCTGTTTTTT.

Of note for this clonotype: A much larger clone lies a single base off, so this may be a read error. The V and J genes are TRBV20-1 and TRBJ2-2, with D uncertain. CDR3 length equals 13 residues. V was pared by 3 bases and J by 4 bases, with 9 bases between. In germline, CDR1 is DFQATT, CDR2 SNEGSKA (reference sequence). The CDR3, as DNA: TGCAGTGCTAGTCTCCTGACCACCGGGGAGCTGTTTTTT. Its protein product is CSASLLTTGELFF.

In this sample, this clonotype turned up many times. The chain uses TRBV30 and TRBJ2-2; 7 bases agree with TRBD2. From germline, CDR1 is GTSNPN and CDR2 SVGIG (reference sequence). The length of the CDR3 is 16 residues. After removal of 0 bases from V and 4 bases from J, the junction contained 8 bases not matched to a gene. The CDR3 protein is CAWSVPTSPFTGELFF. The CDR3 DNA sequence: TGTGCCTGGAGTGTACCGACTAGCCCGTTCACCGGGGAGCTGTTTTTT.

This clonotype was recorded at least ten times. This sequence joins TRBV9 and TRBJ2-6; 7 positions agree with TRBD1. The CDR3 is made up of 17 amino acids. Germline V gene sequence: CDR1 SGDLS, CDR2 YYNGEE. Trimming removed 0 bases from V and 4 bases from J; junction bases left unmatched: 7. CDR3 sequence reads: CASSVARQGTGANVLTF. In nucleotides, the CDR3 is TGTGCCAGCAGCGTAGCCCGACAGGGAACGGGGGCCAACGTCCTGACTTTC.

CDR3 bases: TGCGCCAGCAGCTTGGAGGACGGGCTCTCCTACGAGCAGTACTTC. It specifies CASSLEDGLSYEQYF. V gene TRBV5-1 combines with J gene TRBJ2-7; D uncertain. Deletions cut 0 bases from V and 0 bases from J, with 10 bases between. CDR3 size: 15 residues. Germline CDR1 reads SGHRS; CDR2 reads YFSETQ. Together with reference TRBV5-1 and TRBJ2-7, the CDR3 gives the full variable domain: KAGVTQTPRYLIKTRGQQVTLSCSPISGHRSVSWYQQTPGQGLQFLFEYFSETQRNKGNFPGRFSGRQFSNSRSEMNVSTLELGDSALYLCASSLEDGLSYEQYFGPGTRLTVT.

This clonotype was seen ten or more times. The chain links TRBV28 to TRBJ2-5; D possibly matches TRBD1 or TRBD2 (5 bases each). The V gene's germline CDR1 is MDHEN and CDR2 SYDVKM. This CDR3 is 16 amino acids long. V lost 3 bases to trimming and J lost 1 base, with 15 bases between them. The CDR3 sequence: CASSFRDLRGQETQYF. CDR3 sequence (DNA): TGTGCCAGCAGTTTTCGGGACCTCCGGGGCCAAGAGACCCAGTACTTC. The full variable domain, completed using reference TRBV28 and TRBJ2-5, is DVKVTQSSRYLVKRTGEKVFLECVQDMDHENMFWYRQDPGLGLRLIYFSYDVKMKEKGDIPEGYSVSREKKERFSLILESASTNQTSMYLCASSFRDLRGQETQYFGPGTRLLVL.

This clonotype was seen at least ten times. The rearrangement links TRBV4-3 to TRBJ2-5; either TRBD1 or TRBD2 may fit D (5 bases each). This CDR3 is 15 amino acids long. CDR1 is LGHNA, CDR2 YSLEER, per germline. V dropped 1 base and J dropped 4 bases, with 13 bases sitting between them. CDR3 DNA sequence: TGCGCCAGCAGCCAAGTCTCCATGGGGGTAGAGACCCAGTACTTC. This translates into CASSQVSMGVETQYF.

This clonotype occurred many times. The genes are TRBV6-5 and TRBJ2-7; 7 nucleotides agree with TRBD2. With V trimmed by 2 bases and J by 7 bases, 5 bases remained unmatched. CDR3 size: 13 residues. Germline V lookup: CDR1 MNHEY, CDR2 SVGAGI. In DNA form, the CDR3 reads TGTGCCAGCAGTTACGGGACCGGGGGGGAGCAGTACTTC. This gives the protein CASSYGTGGEQYF.

This clonotype has a count of ten or more. The chain recombines TRBV9 with TRBJ1-1; D is possibly TRBD1 (6 bases). CDR3 length: 15 residues. The germline V gene has CDR1 SGDLS and CDR2 YYNGEE. The germline V and J ends were trimmed by 3 bases and 1 base, with 13 bases remaining between them. DNA of the CDR3: TGTGCCAGCAGCGCCGGACAGACTTCGAACACTGAAGCTTTCTTT. The encoded protein is CASSAGQTSNTEAFF.

Many counts were recorded for this clonotype. The chain uses TRBV12-3 or TRBV12-4 and TRBJ2-3; D may be TRBD1 (5 bases). This CDR3 contains 17 residues. V dropped 2 bases and J dropped 2 bases, with 17 bases sitting between them. The CDR3 reads CASSLLGARRYTDTQYF. DNA of the CDR3: TGTGCCAGCAGTTTACTTGGGGCGAGGAGATACACAGATACGCAGTATTTT.

This clonotype was counted at least ten times. This chain connects TRBV28 to TRBJ2-3, with D tentatively TRBD1 (6 bases). This CDR3 contains 15 residues. The V end lost 8 bases, the J end lost 0 bases, and 15 bases lay between the germline ends. The germline V gene has CDR1 MDHEN and CDR2 SYDVKM. The CDR3 sequence is CASQMGAVSTDTQYF. In nucleotides, the CDR3 is TGTGCCAGCCAAATGGGGGCAGTTAGCACAGATACGCAGTATTTT.

This clonotype occurred a few times. V is TRBV21-1 and J is TRBJ2-3; the table's D call TRBD1 went unverified against the DNA. TRBV21-1 represents a pseudogene. This CDR3 has 16 amino acids. CDR3 region: CASSKVGGPSTDTQYF. In DNA form, the CDR3 reads TGTGCCAGCAGCAAAGTGGGCGGACCCAGCACAGATACGCAGTATTTT.

This clonotype has ten or more counts. V usage is TRBV29-1 and J usage is TRBJ1-4; possibly TRBD1 for D (6 bases). V lost 0 bases and J 3 bases, leaving 8 bases between the germline ends. This CDR3 region has 14 residues. Germline-derived CDR1 and CDR2 are SQVTM and ANQGSEA. CDR3 DNA: TGCAGCGTTGAAGAAGCAGGGGCTAATGAAAAACTGTTTTTT. Translation: CSVEEAGANEKLFF.